This entry lists 11 T cell receptor beta chains sequenced from one sample in a study of blood T cell repertoires in COVID-19. Assay used: immunoSEQ multiplex PCR; TCRdb lists only in-frame clones, some missing. The sample has some 30,000 clones, about 88% seen once. The sequenced material came from peripheral blood. The receptors stem from a man older than 75 with acute or convalescent COVID-19.

The chain employs TRBV6-1 and TRBJ2-7; TRBD2 agrees at 7 bases. The trim removed 4 bases at V and 4 bases at J, leaving 16 bases unmatched. From germline, CDR1 is MNHNS and CDR2 SASEGT. CDR3 length: 17 residues. CDR3 in DNA: TGTGCCAGCAGTGGACTCCGCCGGCTAGCGGAGGCTTACGAGCAGTACTTC. It yields the protein CASSGLRRLAEAYEQYF.

The chain joins TRBV28 to TRBJ1-3; TRBD1 matches at 8 bases. CDR1 is MDHEN and CDR2 is SYDVKM in the germline V gene. The CDR3 contains 14 residues. The V and J ends lost 6 bases and 4 bases, in that order; junction bases with no gene match: 5. The CDR3 protein is CASRGTGDGNTIYF. DNA of the CDR3: TGTGCCAGCAGGGGGACAGGAGACGGAAACACCATATATTTT.

The V and J genes are TRBV10-3 and TRBJ2-2; 10 positions agree with TRBD2. Germline CDR1 reads ENHRY; CDR2 reads SYGVKD. The CDR3 contains 15 residues. Trimming at V came to 7 bases and at J to 5 bases, leaving 7 bases not matched to a gene. CDR3 DNA sequence: TGTGCCATCACCGTAGGACTAGCGGAGACCGGGGAGCTGTTTTTT. Translating it yields CAITVGLAETGELFF.

The chain couples TRBV20-1 to TRBJ1-2; no firm D call. Germline CDR1 DFQATT, CDR2 SNEGSKA (reference sequence). The CDR3 runs 11 residues. With 3 bases removed from V and 4 bases from J, the gap between germline ends came to 6 bases. In DNA form, the CDR3 reads TGCAGTGCTAGTCCAGTCTATGGCTACACCTTC. Translation gives CSASPVYGYTF.

The V and J genes are TRBV2 and TRBJ1-1, with 10 bases matching TRBD1. The germline CDR1 and CDR2 sequences are SNHLY and FYNNEI. There are 16 residues in the CDR3. V lost 5 bases to trimming and J lost 5 bases; unmatched junction nucleotides: 11. The chain's CDR3 is CASSRDRGFKITEAFF. The CDR3 nucleotides are TGTGCCAGCAGTCGGGACAGGGGTTTTAAAATTACTGAAGCTTTCTTT.

Concerning this clone: Germline is not matched at one junction end, which may reflect a read error. The rearrangement uses TRBV28 and TRBJ2-2, with D tentatively TRBD2 (5 bases). The length of the CDR3 is 12 residues. Per germline, CDR1 MDHEN and CDR2 SYDVKM. CDR3 loop: CASSLSLAPPVF. The CDR3 DNA follows: TGTGCCAGCAGTTTATCGCTAGCCCCCCCGGTTTTT.

In its sample, this clone was seen once. This chain links TRBV10-3 with TRBJ2-3; 9 positions agree with TRBD2. The CDR3 is made up of 17 amino acids. Germline assignment: CDR1 ENHRY and CDR2 SYGVKD. V trimming: 1 base; J trimming: 1 base; junction bases outside the gene matches: 6. CDR3 nucleotides: TGTGCCATCAGTGAGTATGGAGCGGGAGGAGGCACAGATACGCAGTATTTT. Its protein is CAISEYGAGGGTDTQYF.

In its sample, this clone was seen once. The V and J genes are TRBV28 and TRBJ2-7; 11 nucleotides line up with TRBD2. The J segment lost 3 bases and the V segment lost 6 bases, leaving 7 bases of the junction unmatched. Germline V gives CDR1 MDHEN, CDR2 SYDVKM. The CDR3 is made up of 15 amino acids. The DNA of the CDR3 is TGTGCCAGCAGCTTACTAGCGGGAGAAGGCTACGAGCAGTACTTC. As protein: CASSLLAGEGYEQYF.

The chain recombines TRBV4-1 with TRBJ2-5; D may be TRBD1 (6 bases). The CDR3 covers 17 residues. Germline CDR1 reads MGHRA; CDR2 reads YSYEKL. V shed 2 bases and J shed 0 bases, with 16 bases lying between them. CDR3 protein: CASSQTDRNSYQETQYF. In DNA form, the CDR3 reads TGCGCCAGCAGCCAAACGGACAGAAACTCGTACCAAGAGACCCAGTACTTC.

The chain uses TRBV18 and TRBJ1-2, with 8 nucleotides matching TRBD1. V dropped 0 bases and J dropped 5; count of bases not matched to a gene: 5. Germline CDR1 reads KGHSH; CDR2 reads LQKENI. This CDR3 has 15 amino acids. The CDR3 sequence is CASSPPGQGRYGYTF. The CDR3 nucleotides read TGTGCCAGCTCACCACCCGGACAGGGCCGATATGGCTACACCTTC.

The genes are TRBV12-3 or TRBV12-4 and TRBJ2-2, with unresolved D. Trimming took 5 bases from V and 6 from J, leaving 7 bases between them. This CDR3 has 12 residues. CDR3 nucleotide sequence: TGTGCCAGCAGTCCCCTCCCCGGGGAGCTGTTTTTT. Its protein is CASSPLPGELFF.